Shown below are 13 T cell receptor beta chains from a single sample sequenced in a study of shared clonotypes between healthy human individuals (dated by TCRdb to about 2020). CD8 naive samples consisted of CD45RO-negative cells that were positively selected for CCR7, yielding a CD45RA+CCR7+ population without TemRA cells. Library method: the immunoSEQ multiplex PCR assay. TCRdb took this table from immuneACCESS and kept in-frame rearrangements with V and J called. Such tables lack part of the clones; where checked against another copy, unresolved V genes explain under half of the gap, and the rest is unexplained. Within this sample are under 1 million clones, with over 90% of them counted one time only. In total, the top ten clones hold 24% of the sample. Material: naive CD8+ T cells sorted from blood. Per the publication, the cell subset or site label means: CD45RA+CCR7+. These receptor sequences come from a man aged 25 to 40 in good health.

The J gene is TRBJ2-7, the V gene TRBV6-6; 7 nucleotides match TRBD1. CDR3 length equals 13 residues. The germline V gene has CDR1 MNHNY and CDR2 SVGAGI (reference sequence). The V segment lost 6 bases and the J segment 5 bases; nucleotides outside the gene matches: 7. CDR3 sequence (DNA): TGTGCCAGCAGCTGGAGAGGGGGCGACGAGCAGTACTTC. Amino acid sequence: CASSWRGGDEQYF.

This clone appeared a single time. The chain recombines TRBV27 with TRBJ1-5; D gene unclear. Germline loops: CDR1 MNHEY, CDR2 SMNVEV (reference sequence). This CDR3 comprises 14 residues. Between the trimmed V and J ends, which lost 3 bases and 6 bases, there was a span of 12 bases. CDR3 sequence (DNA): TGTGCCAGCAGTTTGGGTGGAAATCTTCAGCCCCAGCATTTT. Its translation: CASSLGGNLQPQHF.

The chain carries TRBV29-1 and TRBJ2-5; 7 bases line up with TRBD2. The V gene's germline CDR1 is SQVTM and CDR2 ANQGSEA. The J segment lost 5 bases and the V segment lost 0 bases, leaving 9 bases of the junction unmatched. The CDR3 totals 15 residues. CDR3 amino acids: CSVEDKGREEETQYF. CDR3 DNA: TGCAGCGTTGAAGATAAAGGGAGGGAAGAGGAGACCCAGTACTTC. Full variable domain (rest looked up from reference TRBV29-1 and TRBJ2-5): SAVISQKPSRDICQRGTSLTIQCQVDSQVTMMFWYRQQPGQSLTLIATANQGSEATYESGFVIDKFPISRPNLTFSTLTVSNMSPEDSSIYLCSVEDKGREEETQYFGPGTRLLVL.

The V call is TRBV6-6, the J call TRBJ1-5, with TRBD1 as a possible D gene (5 bases). The germline V and J ends were trimmed by 2 bases and 0 bases, with 8 bases remaining between them. Germline assignment: CDR1 MNHNY and CDR2 SVGAGI (reference sequence). This CDR3 contains 15 residues. The CDR3 spells CASSYGRDSNQPQHF. The DNA for the CDR3 is TGTGCCAGCAGTTACGGCAGGGATAGCAATCAGCCCCAGCATTTT.

This chain joins TRBV9 and TRBJ2-3, with D uncertain. Trimming cost V 4 bases and J 2 bases, with 14 bases left between them. Germline V CDR1 and CDR2: SGDLS, YYNGEE. The CDR3 covers 15 residues. The CDR3 sequence: CASSSTPSYTDTQYF. DNA for the CDR3: TGTGCCAGCAGCTCGACGCCGAGCTACACAGATACGCAGTATTTT.

CDR3 sequence: CASSYPSVTYNEQFF. For the CDR3, the DNA is TGTGCCAGCAGTTACCCAAGCGTCACCTACAATGAGCAGTTCTTC. The J gene is TRBJ2-1, the V gene TRBV28; D not resolved. The CDR3 has 15 amino acids. Germline V gives CDR1 MDHEN, CDR2 SYDVKM. The ends were cut back, 4 bases at V and 2 bases at J, with 12 bases in the middle.

This clone was seen a handful of times. The gene calls are TRBV11-1 and TRBJ2-2; no clear D. Germline V gene sequence: CDR1 SGHAT, CDR2 FQDESV (reference sequence). Trimming took off 5 bases at V and 0 bases at J, with 4 bases between the two ends. CDR3 length equals 13 residues. In nucleotides, the CDR3 is TGTGCCAGCAGCACTTCGAACACCGGGGAGCTGTTTTTT. Its translation is CASSTSNTGELFF.

This clone was found once. The gene calls are TRBV11-2 and TRBJ2-1; possibly TRBD1 or TRBD2 for D (5 bases each). Germline V lookup: CDR1 SGHAT, CDR2 FQNNGV. V dropped 5 bases and J dropped 3 bases, with 17 bases sitting between them. The CDR3 spans 16 residues. CDR3 bases: TGTGCCAGCAGCCCGGGTCCGGGGCCCTACTACAATGAGCAGTTCTTC. The encoded protein is CASSPGPGPYYNEQFF.

The rearrangement joins TRBV4-2 to TRBJ2-3; TRBD2 agrees at 9 bases. V was clipped by 1 base and J by 4 bases; unmatched bases: 18. Germline CDR1 reads LGHNA; CDR2 reads YNFKEQ. CDR3 length: 20 amino acids. The CDR3 sequence is CASSQGARGSAGGPPDTQYF. CDR3 in DNA: TGTGCCAGCAGCCAAGGGGCTCGGGGCTCCGCGGGAGGGCCCCCAGATACGCAGTATTTT.

Details on this clone: One junction end disagrees with the germline gene, perhaps due to a read error. The V and J genes are TRBV7-9 and TRBJ2-7, with D unclear. This CDR3 is built from 15 residues. CDR1 SEHNR and CDR2 FQNEAQ come from the germline V gene (reference sequence). Here the CDR3 reads CASSPVGGEKGLPDF. In nucleotides, the CDR3 is TGTGCCAGCAGTCCTGTTGGTGGAGAGAAAGGCCTGCCGGACTTC.

Concerning this clone itself: Other nucleotide sequences from this sample produce the same CDR3. The rearrangement links TRBV19 to TRBJ2-3, with unresolved D. This CDR3 is built from 13 residues. V was trimmed by 4 bases and J by 2 bases, leaving 7 bases between them. CDR1 is LNHDA and CDR2 is SQIVND in the germline V gene (reference sequence). Written as DNA, the CDR3 is TGTGCCAGTAGTAGTGCCTCCACAGATACGCAGTATTTT. As protein: CASSSASTDTQYF.

The chain joins TRBV7-9 to TRBJ2-1, with D tentatively TRBD2 (5 bases). The CDR3 is 15 amino acids. The V gene's germline CDR1 is SEHNR and CDR2 FQNEAQ (reference sequence). The V gene lost 0 bases and the J gene lost 1 base, with 7 bases spanning the gap. The CDR3 region is CASSLADSSYNEQFF. The CDR3 region has the DNA TGTGCCAGCAGCTTAGCGGACTCTTCCTACAATGAGCAGTTCTTC.

The chain employs TRBV27 and TRBJ2-7; 9 nucleotides line up with TRBD1. The germline gives CDR1 MNHEY, CDR2 SMNVEV (reference sequence). Trimming cost V 8 bases and J 3 bases; bases outside gene matches: 5. The CDR3 runs to 13 residues. The CDR3 sequence: CASGWDRDYEQYF. CDR3 bases: TGTGCCAGCGGTTGGGACAGGGACTACGAGCAGTACTTC.